This T cell receptor (beta chain) was recovered during a study of T cell responses to AZD1222 COVID-19 vaccine. Broader study findings: Scientists sampled the repertoires only once the peak T cell response had passed.

With V trimmed by 1 base and J by 4 bases, 6 bases remained unmatched. Germline CDR1 reads GTSNPN; CDR2 reads SVGIG (reference sequence). CDR3 length: 15 amino acids. As for this clone: What it recognizes is unknown.

Produced via immunoSEQ multiplex PCR; TCRdb's table is partial and in-frame only. The repertoire holds under 200,000 clones, around 93% seen once, with 7.5% to 9.5% in the top ten. The chain links TRBV30 to TRBJ2-5; 10 nucleotides match TRBD1. The sample was peripheral blood, taken on day 0 of AZD1222 vaccination. The source of this sequence is an adult in good health. The CDR3 protein is CAWSAYWTGGETQYF. The CDR3 DNA sequence: TGTGCCTGGAGTGCCTATTGGACAGGGGGAGAGACCCAGTACTTC.